This TCR beta chain derives from a study of T cell clonotyping in hematopoietic cell transplantation. Study-wide points: Recipient TCR diversity dropped after transplant; expanded clonotypes rose from day 30 to 180.

Regarding this clone: As yet, its antigen is unknown.

Profiled with immunoSEQ multiplex PCR; TCRdb holds only in-frame clones, not every one. The sample gives approximately 70,000 clones, 90% to 95% of which show up once; around 1.6% is in the top ten. V was shortened by 3 bases and J by 2 bases, with 23 bases between the two germline ends. The length of the CDR3 is 19 residues. The germline V gene encodes CDR1 LNHDA and CDR2 SQIVND (reference sequence). This TCR was sampled from a man aged 50 to 60 in good health. Some clones in this sample may be carry-over from other donors' samples. Material: peripheral blood mononuclear cells. The chain recombines TRBV19 with TRBJ2-1; possible D gene TRBD1, 6 bases. The CDR3 region has the DNA TGTGCCAGTAGTATCGGGCTGCGTTACAGGGTAATACCCTACAATGAGCAGTTCTTC. Residues: CASSIGLRYRVIPYNEQFF.